The 16 T cell receptor beta chains below come from one sample, sequenced in a study of Graves' ophthalmopathy and Graves' hyperthyroidism. The study amplified TCR beta CDR3 regions using RNA transcripts. The library came from an HTBI-primed first-round RT-PCR and a second-round multiplex PCR. One entry per CDR3 protein, called by TCRdb with MiXCR from the multiplex PCR reads. The data show approximately 160,000 distinct CDR3 sequences, 39% seen once. Sequences were obtained from peripheral blood. These TCRs come from a man younger than 45 with Graves' ophthalmopathy.

The chain couples TRBV2 to TRBJ2-5; 7 bases fit TRBD1. The CDR3 is 13 amino acids. Unmatched junction bases numbered 7, after V lost 5 bases and J lost 7 bases. Germline loops: CDR1 SNHLY, CDR2 FYNNEI. The CDR3: CASSRQGLGTQYF. In DNA, the CDR3 is TGTGCCAGCAGTCGACAGGGCTTAGGGACCCAGTACTTC.

The genes are TRBV6-5 and TRBJ2-5; D gene unclear. Trimming left V 2 bases short and J 2 bases short, with 9 bases between. CDR3 length: 14 amino acids. Germline V gene sequence: CDR1 MNHEY, CDR2 SVGAGI. This chain's CDR3 is CASSYLSSQETQYF. CDR3 DNA sequence: TGTGCCAGCAGTTACCTGTCAAGTCAAGAGACCCAGTACTTC.

This clonotype has a count of ten or more. J is TRBJ2-7 and V is TRBV29-1, with unresolved D. The V and J ends lost 8 bases and 4 bases respectively, with 15 bases between them. This CDR3 region has 12 residues. CDR1 and CDR2 (germline): SQVTM, ANQGSEA. CDR3 region: CSHMGSSYEQYF. The CDR3 DNA follows: TGCAGCCACATGGGCAGCTCTTACGAGCAGTACTTC.

The sample holds many counts of this clonotype. The rearrangement links TRBV6-5 to TRBJ2-7; 10 bases line up with TRBD1. The CDR3 has 15 residues. V shed 6 bases and J 1 base; nucleotides not matched to a gene: 6. In germline, CDR1 is MNHEY, CDR2 SVGAGI. CDR3 coding DNA: TGTGCCAGCAGAATACCGGGACAGGGGTCCTACGAGCAGTACTTC. Protein: CASRIPGQGSYEQYF.

This clonotype was seen many times. J is TRBJ2-5 and V is TRBV28; D ambiguous. V was pared by 4 bases and J by 7 bases, with 7 bases between. The germline V gene encodes CDR1 MDHEN and CDR2 SYDVKM. This CDR3 contains 11 residues. CDR3 sequence: CASSSPGTQYF. The CDR3 DNA is TGTGCCAGCAGTTCCCCCGGGACCCAGTACTTC.

This clonotype was found many times. The V gene is TRBV6-1, the J gene TRBJ1-5; D call uncertain. The V gene's germline CDR1 is MNHNS and CDR2 SASEGT. The CDR3 totals 12 residues. Deletions cut 3 bases from V and 6 bases from J, with 6 bases between. The CDR3 coding sequence is TGTGCCAGCAGTGATTGGGTTCAGCCCCAGCATTTT. Amino acids: CASSDWVQPQHF.

This sequence joins TRBV29-1 and TRBJ2-7; TRBD2 matches 8 bases. J was trimmed by 6 bases and V by 0 bases; bases with no gene match: 7. Germline V gives CDR1 SQVTM, CDR2 ANQGSEA. The CDR3 covers 14 residues. CDR3 amino acids: CSVEDPGLASEQYF. CDR3 nucleotide sequence: TGCAGCGTTGAAGATCCCGGACTAGCTTCCGAGCAGTACTTC.

The chain carries TRBV19 and TRBJ1-1; 7 bases align to TRBD1. The CDR3 consists of 14 residues. In germline, CDR1 is LNHDA, CDR2 SQIVND (reference sequence). J was trimmed by 4 bases and V by 3 bases; bases with no gene match: 5. CDR3 protein: CASSMIGTATEAFF. CDR3 DNA: TGTGCCAGTAGTATGATTGGGACAGCCACTGAAGCTTTCTTT.

This clonotype was recorded at least ten times. The chain employs TRBV25-1 and TRBJ1-3; D unclear. Trimming left V 4 bases short and J 3 bases short, with 13 bases between. The germline gives CDR1 MGHDK, CDR2 SYGVNS. The CDR3 is 15 residues long. The DNA of the CDR3 is TGTGCCAGCAGTGCGGACTTTGTGGGTGGAAACACCATATATTTT. This translates into CASSADFVGGNTIYF.

This clonotype was detected many times. The gene calls are TRBV2 and TRBJ2-7; D is uncertain. The CDR3 spans 14 residues. The germline V gene has CDR1 SNHLY and CDR2 FYNNEI. V was clipped by 1 base and J by 5 bases, with 12 bases between them. CDR3 amino acids: CASSEGSRGHEQYF. The CDR3 bases are TGTGCCAGCAGTGAAGGGTCTAGAGGCCACGAGCAGTACTTC.

This clonotype showed up many times. This rearrangement joins TRBV6-2 or TRBV6-3 to TRBJ2-7; 7 nucleotides line up with TRBD1. CDR3 length equals 15 residues. Germline V gene lookup returns CDR1 MNHEY and CDR2 SVGEGT. V shed 8 bases, J shed 1 base, and the junction held 11 bases outside the gene matches. CDR3 coding DNA: TGTGCCAGCCGAAGTCCGGACAGGACATCCTACGAGCAGTACTTC. The encoded protein is CASRSPDRTSYEQYF.

The table lists this clonotype with many counts. The chain has TRBV2 and TRBJ1-5, with D unresolved. This CDR3 is built from 11 residues. V lost 4 bases and J lost 6, with 4 bases in between. CDR1 and CDR2 from the germline V gene are SNHLY and FYNNEI. The CDR3 loop is CASSVSQPQHF. CDR3 bases: TGTGCCAGCAGTGTTTCTCAGCCCCAGCATTTT.

The table lists this clonotype with many counts. This sequence joins TRBV19 and TRBJ2-7; D is unclear. The germline V and J ends were trimmed by 3 bases and 3 bases, with 12 bases remaining between them. This CDR3 comprises 14 residues. CDR1 LNHDA and CDR2 SQIVND come from the germline V gene (reference sequence). CDR3 nucleotides: TGTGCCAGTAGTATGGAGCTTCTGGGCTACGAGCAGTACTTC. This translates into CASSMELLGYEQYF.

This clonotype came up many times. The chain combines TRBV5-1 with TRBJ2-7; 10 nucleotides line up with TRBD2. The V gene's germline CDR1 is SGHRS and CDR2 YFSETQ. Trimming took 3 bases from V and 6 from J; bases not matched to a gene: 3. This CDR3 spans 13 amino acids. The CDR3: CASSSGTSAEQYF. DNA of the CDR3: TGCGCCAGCAGCTCCGGGACTAGCGCCGAGCAGTACTTC.

This clonotype has at least ten counts. The chain joins TRBV6-2 or TRBV6-3 to TRBJ1-2, with D uncertain. The germline CDR1 and CDR2 sequences are MNHEY and SVGEGT. Between the trimmed V and J ends, which lost 5 bases and 6 bases, there was a span of 10 bases. The CDR3 is 12 amino acids. CDR3 in amino acids: CASSPTEDGYTF. DNA of the CDR3: TGTGCCAGCAGTCCGACTGAGGATGGCTACACCTTC.

This clonotype was counted once. The V gene is TRBV28, the J gene TRBJ1-5, with no clear D. The ends were cut back, 6 bases at V and 3 bases at J, with 12 bases in the middle. From germline, CDR1 is MDHEN and CDR2 SYDVKM. This CDR3 region has 14 residues. CDR3 amino acids: CASRMGGNNQPQHF. As DNA, the CDR3 is TGTGCCAGCAGGATGGGCGGAAACAATCAGCCCCAGCATTTT.